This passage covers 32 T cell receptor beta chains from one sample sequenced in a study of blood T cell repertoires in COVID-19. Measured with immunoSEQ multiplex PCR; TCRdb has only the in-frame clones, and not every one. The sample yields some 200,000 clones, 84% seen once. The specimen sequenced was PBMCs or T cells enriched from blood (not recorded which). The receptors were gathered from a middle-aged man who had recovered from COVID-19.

In DNA, the CDR3 is TGTGCCACCAGCAGAGATCGGGGGGGGCGGTTAGGTGAAAAACTGTTTTTT. Translation: CATSRDRGGRLGEKLFF. J is TRBJ1-4 and V is TRBV15; a possible D gene is TRBD1 (6 bases). Germline V gives CDR1 LNHNV, CDR2 YYDKDF (reference sequence). This CDR3 has 17 residues. Trimming shortened V by 0 bases and J by 7 bases, and 18 bases separated the two germline ends.

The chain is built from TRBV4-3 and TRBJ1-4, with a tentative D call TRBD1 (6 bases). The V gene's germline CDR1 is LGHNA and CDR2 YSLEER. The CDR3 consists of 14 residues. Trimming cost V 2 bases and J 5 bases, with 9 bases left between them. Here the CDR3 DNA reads TGCGCCAGCAGCCAAAACCAGGGGAATGAAAAACTGTTTTTT. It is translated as CASSQNQGNEKLFF.

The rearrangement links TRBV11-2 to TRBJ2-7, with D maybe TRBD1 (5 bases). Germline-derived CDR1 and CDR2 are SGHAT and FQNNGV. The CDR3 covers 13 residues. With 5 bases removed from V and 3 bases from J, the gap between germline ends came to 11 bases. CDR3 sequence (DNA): TGTGCCAGCAGCGTGGATACAGGCTACGAGCAGTACTTC. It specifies CASSVDTGYEQYF.

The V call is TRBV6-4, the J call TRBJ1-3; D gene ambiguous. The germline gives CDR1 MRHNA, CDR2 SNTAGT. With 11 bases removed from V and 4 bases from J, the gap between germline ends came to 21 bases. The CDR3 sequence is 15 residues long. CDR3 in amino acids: CALIYLGQAGNTIYF. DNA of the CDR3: TGTGCCCTTATCTACTTGGGCCAGGCCGGAAACACCATATATTTT.

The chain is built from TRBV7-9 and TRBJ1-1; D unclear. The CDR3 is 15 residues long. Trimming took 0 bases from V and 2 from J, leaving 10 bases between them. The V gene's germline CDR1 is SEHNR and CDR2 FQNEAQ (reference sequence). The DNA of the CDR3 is TGTGCCAGCAGCTTAGCCCCCAACAGTAACACTGAAGCTTTCTTT. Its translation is CASSLAPNSNTEAFF.

This chain's CDR3 is CASSLEGYSNQPQHF. CDR3 nucleotide sequence: TGCGCCAGCAGCTTGGAGGGGTATAGCAATCAGCCCCAGCATTTT. The rearrangement uses TRBV5-1 and TRBJ1-5, with D tentatively TRBD1 (5 bases). The V gene's germline CDR1 is SGHRS and CDR2 YFSETQ. This CDR3 has 15 amino acids. V was pared by 0 bases and J by 0 bases, with 7 bases between.

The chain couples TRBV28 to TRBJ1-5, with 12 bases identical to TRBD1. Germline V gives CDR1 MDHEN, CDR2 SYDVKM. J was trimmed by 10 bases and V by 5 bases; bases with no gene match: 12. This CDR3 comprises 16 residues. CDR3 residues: CASSESGTGGFSPQHF. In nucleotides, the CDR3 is TGTGCCAGCAGTGAATCCGGGACAGGGGGCTTCAGCCCCCAGCATTTT. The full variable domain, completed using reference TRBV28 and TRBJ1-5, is DVKVTQSSRYLVKRTGEKVFLECVQDMDHENMFWYRQDPGLGLRLIYFSYDVKMKEKGDIPEGYSVSREKKERFSLILESASTNQTSMYLCASSESGTGGFSPQHFGDGTRLSIL.

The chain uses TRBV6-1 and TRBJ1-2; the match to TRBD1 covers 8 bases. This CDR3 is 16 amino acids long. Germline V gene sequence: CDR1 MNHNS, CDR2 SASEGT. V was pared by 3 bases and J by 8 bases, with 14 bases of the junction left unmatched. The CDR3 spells CASSEGTGQGVMGYTF. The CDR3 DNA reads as TGTGCCAGCAGTGAGGGGACAGGACAGGGTGTGATGGGCTACACCTTC.

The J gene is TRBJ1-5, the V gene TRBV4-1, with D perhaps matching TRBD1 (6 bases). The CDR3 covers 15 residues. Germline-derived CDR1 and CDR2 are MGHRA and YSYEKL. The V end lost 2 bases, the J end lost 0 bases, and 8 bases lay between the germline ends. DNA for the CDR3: TGCGCCAGCAGCCAATCGACAGGTAGCAATCAGCCCCAGCATTTT. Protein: CASSQSTGSNQPQHF.

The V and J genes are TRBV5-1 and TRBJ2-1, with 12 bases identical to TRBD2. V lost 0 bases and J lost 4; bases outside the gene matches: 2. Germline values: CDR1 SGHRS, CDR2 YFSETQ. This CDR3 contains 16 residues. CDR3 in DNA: TGCGCCAGCAGCTTGGGAGGGACTAGCGGGTACAATGAGCAGTTCTTC. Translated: CASSLGGTSGYNEQFF.

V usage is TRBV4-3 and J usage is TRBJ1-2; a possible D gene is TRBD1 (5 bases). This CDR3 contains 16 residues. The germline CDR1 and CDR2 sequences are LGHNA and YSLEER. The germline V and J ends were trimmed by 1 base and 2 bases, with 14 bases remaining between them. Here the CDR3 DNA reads TGCGCCAGCAGCCAAGGTTCAGACAGTGCGAACTATGGCTACACCTTC. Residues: CASSQGSDSANYGYTF.

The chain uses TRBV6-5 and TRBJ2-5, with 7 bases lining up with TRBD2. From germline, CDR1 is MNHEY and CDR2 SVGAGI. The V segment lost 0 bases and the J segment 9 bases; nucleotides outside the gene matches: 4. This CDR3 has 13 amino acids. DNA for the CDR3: TGTGCCAGCAGTTACTCCATCCGGGGGGCCCAGTACTTC. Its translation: CASSYSIRGAQYF.

The CDR3 DNA reads TGTGCCAGCACGGGAGACAGGGCGGTCACCTACGAGCAGTACTTC. This translates into CASTGDRAVTYEQYF. The gene calls are TRBV6-5 and TRBJ2-7, with D possibly being TRBD1 (7 bases). Germline V CDR1 and CDR2: MNHEY, SVGAGI. The CDR3 spans 15 residues. Trimming removed 7 bases at V and 2 bases at J, with 18 bases between.

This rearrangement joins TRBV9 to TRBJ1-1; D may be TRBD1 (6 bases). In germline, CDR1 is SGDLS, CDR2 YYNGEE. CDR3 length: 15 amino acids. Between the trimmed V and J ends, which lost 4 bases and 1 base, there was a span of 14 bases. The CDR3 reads CASSSGEGWNTEAFF. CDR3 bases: TGTGCCAGCAGCTCAGGGGAGGGGTGGAACACTGAAGCTTTCTTT.

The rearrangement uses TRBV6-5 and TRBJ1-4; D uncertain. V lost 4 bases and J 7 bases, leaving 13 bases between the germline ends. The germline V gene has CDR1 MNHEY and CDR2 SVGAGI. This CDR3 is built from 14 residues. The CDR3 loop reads CASSWRQLGEKLFF. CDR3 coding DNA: TGTGCCAGCAGTTGGCGGCAACTGGGTGAAAAACTGTTTTTT.

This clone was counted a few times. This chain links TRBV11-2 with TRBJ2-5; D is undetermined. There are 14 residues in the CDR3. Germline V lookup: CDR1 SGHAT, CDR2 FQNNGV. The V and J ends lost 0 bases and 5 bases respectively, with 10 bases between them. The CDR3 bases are TGTGCCAGCAGCTTAGATCGCGGTCGGGAGACCCAGTACTTC. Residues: CASSLDRGRETQYF.

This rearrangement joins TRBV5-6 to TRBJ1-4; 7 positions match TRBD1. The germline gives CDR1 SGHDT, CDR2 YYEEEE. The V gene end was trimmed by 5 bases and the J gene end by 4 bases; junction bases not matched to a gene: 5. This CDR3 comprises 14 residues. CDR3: CASRTDRYNEKLFF. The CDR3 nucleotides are TGTGCCAGCAGGACGGACAGGTATAATGAAAAACTGTTTTTT.

The CDR3 region is CASSLRRGGETQYF. Written as DNA, the CDR3 is TGTGCCAGCAGTCTCAGGCGGGGGGGGGAGACCCAGTACTTC. J is TRBJ2-5 and V is TRBV27, with 9 bases matching TRBD2. After removal of 5 bases from V and 5 bases from J, the junction contained 6 bases not matched to a gene. Germline-derived CDR1 and CDR2 are MNHEY and SMNVEV (reference sequence). The CDR3 runs 14 residues.

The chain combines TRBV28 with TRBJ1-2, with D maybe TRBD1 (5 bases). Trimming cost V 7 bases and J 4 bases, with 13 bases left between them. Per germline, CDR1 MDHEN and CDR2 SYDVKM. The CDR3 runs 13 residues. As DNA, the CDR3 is TGTGCCAGCATTAGTGGGGCCCGCTATGGCTACACCTTC. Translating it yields CASISGARYGYTF.

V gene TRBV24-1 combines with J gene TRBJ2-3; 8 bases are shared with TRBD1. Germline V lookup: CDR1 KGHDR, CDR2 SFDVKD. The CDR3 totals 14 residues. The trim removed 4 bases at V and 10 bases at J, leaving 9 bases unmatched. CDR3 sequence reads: CATSDPLRGHAQYF. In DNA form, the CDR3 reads TGTGCCACCAGTGACCCTCTCAGGGGGCACGCGCAGTATTTT.

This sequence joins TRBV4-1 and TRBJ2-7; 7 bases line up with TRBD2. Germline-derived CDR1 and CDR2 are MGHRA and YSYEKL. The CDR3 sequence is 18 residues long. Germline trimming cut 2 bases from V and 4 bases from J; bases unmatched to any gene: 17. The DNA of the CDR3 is TGCGCCAGCAGCCAAATATTGGGAGGGGTAGTTCTTAAGTACGAGCAGTACTTC. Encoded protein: CASSQILGGVVLKYEQYF.

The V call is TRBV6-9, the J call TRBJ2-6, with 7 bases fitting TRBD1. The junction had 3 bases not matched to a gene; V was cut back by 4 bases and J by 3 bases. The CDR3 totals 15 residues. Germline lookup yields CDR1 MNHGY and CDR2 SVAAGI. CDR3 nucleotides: TGTGCCAGCAGTTCTACAGGGGTTGGGGCCAACGTCCTGACTTTC. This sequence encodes CASSSTGVGANVLTF.

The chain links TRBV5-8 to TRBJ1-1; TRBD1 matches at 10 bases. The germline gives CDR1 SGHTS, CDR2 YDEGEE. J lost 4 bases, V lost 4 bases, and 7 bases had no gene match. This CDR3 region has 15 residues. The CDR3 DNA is TGTGCCAGCAGCCGACGGACAGGGGGAGGCACTGAAGCTTTCTTT. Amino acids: CASSRRTGGGTEAFF.

The CDR3 is CAWSPSGGRETQYF. CDR3 sequence (DNA): TGTGCCTGGAGCCCTAGCGGGGGTCGAGAGACCCAGTACTTC. This rearrangement joins TRBV30 to TRBJ2-5; 10 bases agree with TRBD2. V gave up 3 bases and J gave up 4 bases; unmatched junction bases: 5. This CDR3 contains 14 residues. Germline CDR1 reads GTSNPN; CDR2 reads SVGIG (reference sequence). Filled out from reference TRBV30 and TRBJ2-5, the complete variable domain reads SQTIHQWPATLVQPVGSPLSLECTVEGTSNPNLYWYRQAAGRGLQLLFYSVGIGQISSEVPQNLSASRPQDRQFILSSKKLLLSDSGFYLCAWSPSGGRETQYFGPGTRLLVL.

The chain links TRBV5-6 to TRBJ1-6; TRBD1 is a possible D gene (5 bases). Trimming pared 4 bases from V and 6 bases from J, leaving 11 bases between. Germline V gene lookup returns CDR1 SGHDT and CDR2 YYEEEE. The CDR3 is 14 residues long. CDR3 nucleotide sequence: TGTGCCAGCAGCACCAGGGCTTTTAATTCACCCCTCCACTTT. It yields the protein CASSTRAFNSPLHF.

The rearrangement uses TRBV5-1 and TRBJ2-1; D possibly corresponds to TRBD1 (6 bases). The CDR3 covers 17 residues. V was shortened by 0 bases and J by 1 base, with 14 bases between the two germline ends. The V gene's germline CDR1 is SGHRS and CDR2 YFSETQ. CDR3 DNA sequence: TGCGCCAGCAGCTTGGGTGGGACAAAAACTTCCTACAATGAGCAGTTCTTC. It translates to CASSLGGTKTSYNEQFF.

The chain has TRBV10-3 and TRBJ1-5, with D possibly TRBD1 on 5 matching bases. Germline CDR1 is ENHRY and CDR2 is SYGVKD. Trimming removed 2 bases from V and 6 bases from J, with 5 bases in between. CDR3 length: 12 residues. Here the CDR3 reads CAISEGAQPQHF. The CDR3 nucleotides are TGTGCCATCAGTGAGGGGGCTCAGCCCCAGCATTTT.

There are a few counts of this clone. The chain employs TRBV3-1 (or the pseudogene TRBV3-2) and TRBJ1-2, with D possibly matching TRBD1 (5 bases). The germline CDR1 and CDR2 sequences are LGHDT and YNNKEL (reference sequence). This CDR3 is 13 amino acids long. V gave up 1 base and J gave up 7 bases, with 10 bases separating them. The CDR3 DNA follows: TGTGCCAGCAGCCAAGTGCATCAGGGTGGCTACACCTTC. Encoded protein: CASSQVHQGGYTF.

CDR3 coding DNA: TGTGCCAGCAGAAGTAGAACTAACACCGGGGAGCTGTTTTTT. Residues: CASRSRTNTGELFF. The chain links TRBV27 to TRBJ2-2; D remains ambiguous. The length of the CDR3 is 14 residues. Trimming took off 6 bases at V and 2 bases at J, with 10 bases between the two ends. Looked up from germline, CDR1 is MNHEY and CDR2 is SMNVEV (reference sequence).

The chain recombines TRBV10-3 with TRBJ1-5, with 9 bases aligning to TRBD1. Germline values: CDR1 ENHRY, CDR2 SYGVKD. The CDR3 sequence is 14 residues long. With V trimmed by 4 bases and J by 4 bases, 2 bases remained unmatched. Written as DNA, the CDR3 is TGTGCCATCAGTGGACAGGGGGGGAATCAGCCCCAGCATTTT. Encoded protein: CAISGQGGNQPQHF.

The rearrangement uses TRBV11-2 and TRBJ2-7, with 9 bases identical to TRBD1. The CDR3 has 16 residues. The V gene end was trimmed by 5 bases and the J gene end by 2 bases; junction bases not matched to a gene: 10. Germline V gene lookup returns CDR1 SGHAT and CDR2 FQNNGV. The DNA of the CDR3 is TGTGCCAGCAGCCCCGTAGCCCGGACAGGGGCCTACGAGCAGTACTTC. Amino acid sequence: CASSPVARTGAYEQYF.

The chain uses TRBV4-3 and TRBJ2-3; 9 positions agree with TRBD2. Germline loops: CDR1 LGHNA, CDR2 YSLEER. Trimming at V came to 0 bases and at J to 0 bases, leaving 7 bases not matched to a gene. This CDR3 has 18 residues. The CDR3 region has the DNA TGCGCCAGCAGCCAAGATTGGCTTAGCGGGGGTAGCACAGATACGCAGTATTTT. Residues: CASSQDWLSGGSTDTQYF.